The 22 T cell receptor beta chains below were found in one sample sequenced in a study of beta chain features in type 1 diabetes. Expressed TCRB transcripts were sequenced because the isolated RNA had all been reverse transcribed beforehand. The protocol was immunoSEQ multiplex PCR, while the TCRdb copy is restricted to in-frame clones and leaves out a portion. This sample has fewer than 200,000 clones, with about 8.1% found just once. The sample comprised central memory CD4+ T cells from blood. All receptors come from a man aged 18 to 30 in good health.

This clone was seen repeatedly, ten times or more. V usage is TRBV2 and J usage is TRBJ2-1; 13 bases align to TRBD2. Germline trimming cut 6 bases from V and 5 bases from J; bases unmatched to any gene: 7. The germline CDR1 and CDR2 sequences are SNHLY and FYNNEI. The CDR3 consists of 16 residues. CDR3 nucleotide sequence: TGTGCCAGCAGGAAACTAGCGGGAGGGAAGGACAATGAGCAGTTCTTC. Translation gives CASRKLAGGKDNEQFF.

This clone was recorded a few times. This chain uses TRBV7-2 with TRBJ2-5, with 7 bases fitting TRBD1. J gave up 2 bases and V 5 bases, and 8 bases lay outside the gene matches. The CDR3 is 15 residues long. Looked up from germline, CDR1 is SGHTA and CDR2 is FQGNSA. For the CDR3, the DNA is TGTGCCAGCAGCATAAAGGGACAGCGTCAAGAGACCCAGTACTTC. Its protein product is CASSIKGQRQETQYF.

This clone has more than one count but fewer than ten. V and J are TRBV9 and TRBJ2-5, with D unresolved. The ends were cut back, 3 bases at V and 5 bases at J, with 8 bases in the middle. This CDR3 region has 12 residues. The V gene's germline CDR1 is SGDLS and CDR2 YYNGEE. CDR3 protein: CASSGGSETQYF. CDR3 coding DNA: TGTGCCAGCAGCGGTGGTAGCGAGACCCAGTACTTC.

Only a few counts were recorded for this clone. The chain combines TRBV11-2 with TRBJ1-2; D is undetermined. Per germline, CDR1 SGHAT and CDR2 FQNNGV. Between the trimmed V and J ends, which lost 2 bases and 8 bases, there was a span of 12 bases. The CDR3 sequence is 13 residues long. The CDR3 sequence is CASSLPGGSGYTF. The CDR3 DNA reads as TGTGCCAGCAGCTTACCCGGCGGGAGCGGCTACACCTTC.

The rearrangement uses TRBV5-1 and TRBJ2-3; 11 bases match TRBD2. The CDR3 runs to 15 residues. V was pared by 4 bases and J by 3 bases, with 4 bases of the junction left unmatched. CDR1 and CDR2 (germline): SGHRS, YFSETQ. The CDR3 protein is CASSPGLAETDTQYF. CDR3 sequence (DNA): TGCGCCAGCAGCCCGGGACTAGCGGAGACAGATACGCAGTATTTT.

This clone was counted ten times or more. The sample carries other DNA sequences with the same CDR3. The V gene is TRBV20-1, the J gene TRBJ1-1, with D unclear. Trimming took 2 bases from V and 1 from J, leaving 2 bases between them. The length of the CDR3 is 11 residues. CDR1 is DFQATT, CDR2 SNEGSKA, per germline (reference sequence). In DNA form, the CDR3 reads TGCAGTGCTAGACGGAACACTGAAGCTTTCTTT. Its protein is CSARRNTEAFF.

This clone has more than one count but fewer than ten. The genes are TRBV4-2 and TRBJ2-5, with 12 nucleotides matching TRBD2. The junction had 6 bases not matched to a gene; V was cut back by 4 bases and J by 0 bases. This CDR3 has 17 residues. The germline gives CDR1 LGHNA, CDR2 YNFKEQ. The CDR3 sequence: CASSPLAGGPYQETQYF. The CDR3 DNA reads TGTGCCAGCAGCCCTCTAGCGGGAGGGCCCTACCAAGAGACCCAGTACTTC.

This clone was seen a few times. J is TRBJ2-7 and V is TRBV28; 10 nucleotides align to TRBD1. After removal of 3 bases from V and 5 bases from J, the junction contained 4 bases not matched to a gene. This CDR3 has 14 amino acids. In germline, CDR1 is MDHEN, CDR2 SYDVKM. The CDR3: CASSFRQGANEQYF. CDR3 nucleotides: TGTGCCAGCAGTTTCCGACAGGGGGCTAACGAGCAGTACTTC. The full variable domain, rest sourced from reference TRBV28 and TRBJ2-7, is DVKVTQSSRYLVKRTGEKVFLECVQDMDHENMFWYRQDPGLGLRLIYFSYDVKMKEKGDIPEGYSVSREKKERFSLILESASTNQTSMYLCASSFRQGANEQYFGPGTRLTVT.

This clone has only a few counts. The V gene is TRBV10-3, the J gene TRBJ2-7, with 7 bases fitting TRBD2. The trim removed 7 bases at V and 6 bases at J, leaving 12 bases unmatched. CDR1 and CDR2 from the germline V gene are ENHRY and SYGVKD. CDR3 length equals 14 residues. The CDR3 spells CAITRLGEGSEQYF. CDR3 nucleotide sequence: TGTGCCATCACCAGACTTGGGGAGGGCAGCGAGCAGTACTTC.

A few counts support this clone. In DNA form, the CDR3 reads TGCAGCGGGAATCTAGCGGGAGGAGGAGAGACCCAGTACTTC. Translation gives CSGNLAGGGETQYF. The genes are TRBV29-1 and TRBJ2-5; TRBD2 agrees at 11 bases. V was clipped by 7 bases and J by 4 bases; unmatched bases: 8. Germline V gene lookup returns CDR1 SQVTM and CDR2 ANQGSEA. The CDR3 length is 14 residues.

V gene TRBV6-5 combines with J gene TRBJ2-1; 7 nucleotides line up with TRBD1. The CDR3 extends over 14 amino acids. Per germline, CDR1 MNHEY and CDR2 SVGAGI. V lost 7 bases to trimming and J lost 1 base; unmatched junction nucleotides: 4. CDR3 region: CASIKQGSYNEQFF. In DNA, the CDR3 is TGTGCCAGCATTAAACAGGGGTCCTACAATGAGCAGTTCTTC.

Many counts were recorded for this clone. In DNA, the CDR3 is TGTGCCAGCAGCCGGACAGGGGACTATGGCTACACCTTC. Translating it yields CASSRTGDYGYTF. The chain is built from TRBV5-4 and TRBJ1-2; 9 positions match TRBD1. Germline lookup yields CDR1 SGHNT and CDR2 YYREEE (reference sequence). The V segment lost 4 bases and the J segment 3 bases; nucleotides outside the gene matches: 1. The CDR3 runs 13 residues.

The chain recombines TRBV18 with TRBJ2-1; D is unresolved. This CDR3 is built from 16 residues. Trimming removed 0 bases from V and 10 bases from J, with 19 bases in between. Germline values: CDR1 KGHSH, CDR2 LQKENI. The CDR3 coding sequence is TGTGCCAGCTCACCACCAATTAATCTTGCGCGGTCGGAGCAGTTCTTC. As protein: CASSPPINLARSEQFF.

The chain recombines TRBV11-2 with TRBJ2-1; 12 bases match TRBD2. CDR1 is SGHAT, CDR2 FQNNGV, per germline. The ends lost 1 base at V and 0 bases at J; junction bases unmatched: 7. This CDR3 spans 19 amino acids. CDR3 residues: CASSLGLRLAGASYNEQFF. CDR3 sequence (DNA): TGTGCCAGCAGCTTAGGTCTCCGACTAGCGGGAGCCTCCTACAATGAGCAGTTCTTC.

This chain joins TRBV11-1 and TRBJ1-6; D might be TRBD1 (6 bases). Per the germline V gene, CDR1 is SGHAT and CDR2 is FQDESV (reference sequence). Trimming took off 5 bases at V and 7 bases at J, with 15 bases between the two ends. The CDR3 sequence is 15 residues long. For the CDR3, the DNA is TGTGCCAGCAGCCGCACACGGGACACAAATTCACCCCTCCACTTT. Its translation: CASSRTRDTNSPLHF. Drawing the rest from reference TRBV11-1 and TRBJ1-6, the complete variable domain is EAEVAQSPRYKITEKSQAVAFWCDPISGHATLYWYRQILGQGPELLVQFQDESVVDDSQLPKDRFSAERLKGVDSTLKIQPAELGDSAMYLCASSRTRDTNSPLHFGNGTRLTVT.

This clone was seen more than once but under ten times. This chain links TRBV19 with TRBJ2-1; 11 bases fit TRBD2. With V trimmed by 2 bases and J by 7 bases, 7 bases remained unmatched. Germline-derived CDR1 and CDR2 are LNHDA and SQIVND (reference sequence). The CDR3 sequence is 16 residues long. The CDR3 loop is CASSISVSGGENEQFF. The CDR3 DNA is TGTGCCAGTAGTATATCGGTTAGCGGGGGGGAGAATGAGCAGTTCTTC.

This clone was picked up a small number of times. This chain uses TRBV5-4 with TRBJ2-5, with 9 bases identical to TRBD1. CDR1 and CDR2 from the germline V gene are SGHNT and YYREEE (reference sequence). The CDR3 contains 15 residues. Trimming removed 3 bases from V and 5 bases from J; junction bases left unmatched: 8. The CDR3 protein is CASSSGDREHETQYF. CDR3 DNA: TGTGCCAGCAGCTCAGGGGACAGGGAGCACGAGACCCAGTACTTC.

The chain links TRBV5-4 to TRBJ2-6; D is possibly TRBD1 (5 bases). V was shortened by 4 bases and J by 0 bases, with 8 bases between the two germline ends. CDR3 length: 15 amino acids. Per the germline V gene, CDR1 is SGHNT and CDR2 is YYREEE (reference sequence). The DNA of the CDR3 is TGTGCCAGCAGCCAAGACAGCTCTGGGGCCAACGTCCTGACTTTC. Protein: CASSQDSSGANVLTF.

This clone was seen only a few times. The gene calls are TRBV10-3 and TRBJ2-3; 8 nucleotides agree with TRBD2. This CDR3 has 15 residues. The V gene end was trimmed by 8 bases and the J gene end by 3 bases; junction bases not matched to a gene: 10. CDR1 is ENHRY and CDR2 is SYGVKD in the germline V gene. The CDR3 spells CAIALVAGLTDTQYF. The CDR3 nucleotides read TGTGCCATCGCCCTGGTAGCGGGGTTGACAGATACGCAGTATTTT.

This clone was seen a handful of times. The CDR3 protein is CASSISAGHGYTF. In DNA, the CDR3 is TGTGCCAGTAGTATATCTGCAGGGCATGGCTACACCTTC. The V and J genes are TRBV19 and TRBJ1-2, with D tentatively TRBD1 (5 bases). Germline CDR1 LNHDA, CDR2 SQIVND (reference sequence). V dropped 2 bases and J dropped 6 bases, with 10 bases sitting between them. This CDR3 contains 13 residues.

This clone was seen a single time. The J gene is TRBJ1-1, the V gene TRBV30; D might be TRBD1 (5 bases). The CDR3 is 13 residues long. The germline V and J ends were trimmed by 3 bases and 1 base, with 9 bases remaining between them. CDR1 and CDR2 from the germline V gene are GTSNPN and SVGIG (reference sequence). CDR3 DNA sequence: TGTGCCTGGAGACGAGACAGGAACACTGAAGCTTTCTTT. Translated, it gives CAWRRDRNTEAFF.

In this sample, this clone turned up a few times. The V and J genes are TRBV13 and TRBJ2-3; 8 bases are a match to TRBD2. The CDR3 is made up of 15 amino acids. Unmatched junction bases numbered 4, after V lost 5 bases and J lost 0 bases. Germline loops: CDR1 PRHDT, CDR2 FYEKMQ (reference sequence). CDR3 coding DNA: TGTGCCAGCAGCCGGGGGGGGCCCAGCACAGATACGCAGTATTTT. Encoded protein: CASSRGGPSTDTQYF.